This is a list of T cell receptor beta chains from one sample in a study of T cells after yellow fever vaccination. Each CDR3 protein is one row after TCRdb ran MiXCR on the 5' RACE reads. This sample has 240,000 or so distinct CDR3 sequences, with around 7% found just once. Source: CD4+ T cells sorted from PBMCs, taken 15 days after the yellow fever booster vaccination. All receptors derive from a man younger than 40 who received the YFV17D yellow fever vaccine. CDR3s leave out the opening cysteine and the closing phenylalanine or tryptophan. Expanded clones get a size class; other rows say once, few or many, or leave the size out.

V gene	J gene	clone size	CDR3 protein
TRBV20-1	TRBJ1-2	many	SAATGDYGYT
TRBV12-3/TRBV12-4	TRBJ2-7	NA	ASSTGLMHEQY
TRBV6-2/TRBV6-3	TRBJ2-7	few	ASSSSVSVGEQY
TRBV24-1	TRBJ1-5	NA	ATSDLAAGPGQANQPQH
TRBV15	TRBJ2-7	NA	ATSRGLGVGRTYEQY
TRBV6-5	TRBJ2-2	NA	ASSLAGGYGGELF
TRBV4-2	TRBJ2-7	NA	ASSQDRRFYEQY
TRBV20-1	TRBJ2-3	few	SASFNLRTDTQY
TRBV29-1	TRBJ1-4	few	SVGTGKSNEKLF
TRBV20-1	TRBJ2-7	many	SARRLGVNEQY
TRBV10-3	TRBJ1-1	many	ASGRGSAEAF
TRBV5-1	TRBJ2-3	many	ASSSLAGFSTDTQY
TRBV9	TRBJ2-3	NA	ASSQYWTASTDTQY
TRBV20-1	TRBJ2-1	NA	SARDPLAGYNEQF
TRBV30	TRBJ2-7	NA	AWCPSVADPEQY
TRBV4-3	TRBJ1-1	NA	ASSQVVRRTVMNTEAF
TRBV4-1	TRBJ2-1	NA	ASSQDRGEQF
TRBV2	TRBJ1-3	many	ASRGTGFSGNTIY
TRBV28	TRBJ2-5	many	ASSLIDLRGTQY
TRBV28	TRBJ1-4	few	ASSEAGTVNEKLF
TRBV29-1	TRBJ2-1	many	SVEDLLARYNEQF
TRBV20-1	TRBJ1-5	few	SAAQGNQPQH
TRBV11-2	TRBJ2-7	few	ASSSGTTSYEQY
TRBV3-1	TRBJ2-3	NA	ASCPLTHPGGAESDTQY
TRBV5-5	TRBJ1-1	many	ASSFGGGGNTEAF
TRBV6-2/TRBV6-3	TRBJ1-4	NA	ASSYPIRGAAKGGNEKLF
TRBV20-1	TRBJ2-7	many	SASPGTGSYEQY
TRBV12-3/TRBV12-4	TRBJ2-1	few	ASSSRFSDEQF
TRBV4-2	TRBJ2-1	few	ASSLEGPKGQF
TRBV7-9	TRBJ2-7	NA	ASSYLGVYEQY
TRBV7-3	TRBJ2-3	NA	ASSLRTGGVDTQY
TRBV20-1	TRBJ2-1	few	SARGSEVWHEQF
TRBV6-2/TRBV6-3	TRBJ2-2	many	ASRPGTSGTNTGELF
TRBV7-8	TRBJ2-5	many	ASSSLSGGLGTQY
TRBV3-1	TRBJ2-3	few	ASSSGLANTQY
TRBV18	TRBJ1-4	many	ASSPAGGRATNEKLF
TRBV18	TRBJ1-2	few	ASSPNQESNYGYT
TRBV4-2	TRBJ1-1	NA	ASSHYGPAQGTEAF
TRBV4-3	TRBJ2-5	few	ASSQDWLRGETQY
TRBV11-3	TRBJ2-1	few	ASSFLDPRPGLAKTYNEQF
TRBV9	TRBJ2-7	few	ASGKGHGYEQY
TRBV30	TRBJ2-7	many	AWSVRHYYEQY
TRBV12-5	TRBJ2-5	few	ASGPDGDRGTQY
TRBV6-4	TRBJ2-3	few	ASSPAGGIPQPSTDTQY
TRBV7-2	TRBJ2-7	many	ASTPGRSSYEQY
TRBV27	TRBJ2-2	NA	ASSLRGAGGELF
TRBV7-2	TRBJ2-5	few	ASCRQVRETQY
TRBV7-8	TRBJ2-3	NA	TSSLPRAGGEDTQY
TRBV7-2	TRBJ2-5	NA	ASSLVSGSKPEYQY
TRBV10-3	TRBJ2-1	many	AISKGTSNNEQF
TRBV3-1	TRBJ2-5	few	ASGTSEATQY
TRBV19	TRBJ2-1	NA	ATSPPLASGRAYNEQF
TRBV5-1	TRBJ2-6	NA	ASSPHGASGDSGANVLT
TRBV18	TRBJ1-4	NA	ASSHLDRGGEKLF
TRBV6-2/TRBV6-3	TRBJ2-7	few	ASTPVLGARSRVQY
TRBV7-2	TRBJ2-1	few	ASSFRLAGESGEF